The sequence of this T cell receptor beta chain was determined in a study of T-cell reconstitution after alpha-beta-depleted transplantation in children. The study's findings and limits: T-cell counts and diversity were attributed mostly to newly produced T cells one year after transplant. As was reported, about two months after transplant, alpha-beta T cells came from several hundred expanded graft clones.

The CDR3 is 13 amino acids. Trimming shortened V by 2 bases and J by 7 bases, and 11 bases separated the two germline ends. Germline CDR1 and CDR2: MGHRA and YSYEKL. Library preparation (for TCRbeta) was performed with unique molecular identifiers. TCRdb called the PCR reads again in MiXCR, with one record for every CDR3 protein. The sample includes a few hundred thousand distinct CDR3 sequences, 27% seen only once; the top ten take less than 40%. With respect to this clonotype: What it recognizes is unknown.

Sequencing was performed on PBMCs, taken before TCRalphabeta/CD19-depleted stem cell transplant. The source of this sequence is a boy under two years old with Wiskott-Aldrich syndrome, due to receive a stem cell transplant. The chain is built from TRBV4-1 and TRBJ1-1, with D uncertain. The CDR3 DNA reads TGCGCCAGCAGCCAACCGGGTATTGGTGAAGCTTTCTTT. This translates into CASSQPGIGEAFF.